The TCR beta chain described here comes from a study of T cell changes during pregnancy in multiple sclerosis. V lost 4 bases and J lost 5; bases outside the gene matches: 7. The CDR3 has 15 amino acids. In germline, CDR1 is MGHRA, CDR2 YSYEKL. This clone was seen just once. Here immunoSEQ multiplex PCR was the method, and the copy in TCRdb shows in-frame clones only, minus some. The table records approximately 35,000 clones, 85% to 95% of them present only once. The J gene is TRBJ1-2, the V gene TRBV4-1; 10 nucleotides line up with TRBD1. The specimen was PBMCs (not recorded whether the cells were cultured). The sequence came from a female donor with multiple sclerosis, enrolled in a pregnancy study. The DNA of the CDR3 is TGCGCCAGCAGCCTAAGGACAGGGGGACCTTATGGCTACACCTTC. This encodes CASSLRTGGPYGYTF.